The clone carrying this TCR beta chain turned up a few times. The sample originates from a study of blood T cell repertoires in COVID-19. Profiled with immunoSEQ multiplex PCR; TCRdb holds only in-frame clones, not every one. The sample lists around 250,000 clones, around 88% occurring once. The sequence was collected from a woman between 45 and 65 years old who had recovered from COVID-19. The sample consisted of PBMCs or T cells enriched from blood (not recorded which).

The CDR3 sequence is CAWSPPPRLAVTYEQYF. The CDR3 coding sequence is TGTGCCTGGAGTCCCCCCCCCAGACTAGCGGTCACCTACGAGCAGTACTTC. The rearrangement links TRBV30 to TRBJ2-7; 9 bases match TRBD2. Germline CDR1 and CDR2: GTSNPN and SVGIG (reference sequence). The CDR3 loop spans 17 amino acids. V lost 2 bases to trimming and J lost 2 bases; unmatched junction nucleotides: 13.